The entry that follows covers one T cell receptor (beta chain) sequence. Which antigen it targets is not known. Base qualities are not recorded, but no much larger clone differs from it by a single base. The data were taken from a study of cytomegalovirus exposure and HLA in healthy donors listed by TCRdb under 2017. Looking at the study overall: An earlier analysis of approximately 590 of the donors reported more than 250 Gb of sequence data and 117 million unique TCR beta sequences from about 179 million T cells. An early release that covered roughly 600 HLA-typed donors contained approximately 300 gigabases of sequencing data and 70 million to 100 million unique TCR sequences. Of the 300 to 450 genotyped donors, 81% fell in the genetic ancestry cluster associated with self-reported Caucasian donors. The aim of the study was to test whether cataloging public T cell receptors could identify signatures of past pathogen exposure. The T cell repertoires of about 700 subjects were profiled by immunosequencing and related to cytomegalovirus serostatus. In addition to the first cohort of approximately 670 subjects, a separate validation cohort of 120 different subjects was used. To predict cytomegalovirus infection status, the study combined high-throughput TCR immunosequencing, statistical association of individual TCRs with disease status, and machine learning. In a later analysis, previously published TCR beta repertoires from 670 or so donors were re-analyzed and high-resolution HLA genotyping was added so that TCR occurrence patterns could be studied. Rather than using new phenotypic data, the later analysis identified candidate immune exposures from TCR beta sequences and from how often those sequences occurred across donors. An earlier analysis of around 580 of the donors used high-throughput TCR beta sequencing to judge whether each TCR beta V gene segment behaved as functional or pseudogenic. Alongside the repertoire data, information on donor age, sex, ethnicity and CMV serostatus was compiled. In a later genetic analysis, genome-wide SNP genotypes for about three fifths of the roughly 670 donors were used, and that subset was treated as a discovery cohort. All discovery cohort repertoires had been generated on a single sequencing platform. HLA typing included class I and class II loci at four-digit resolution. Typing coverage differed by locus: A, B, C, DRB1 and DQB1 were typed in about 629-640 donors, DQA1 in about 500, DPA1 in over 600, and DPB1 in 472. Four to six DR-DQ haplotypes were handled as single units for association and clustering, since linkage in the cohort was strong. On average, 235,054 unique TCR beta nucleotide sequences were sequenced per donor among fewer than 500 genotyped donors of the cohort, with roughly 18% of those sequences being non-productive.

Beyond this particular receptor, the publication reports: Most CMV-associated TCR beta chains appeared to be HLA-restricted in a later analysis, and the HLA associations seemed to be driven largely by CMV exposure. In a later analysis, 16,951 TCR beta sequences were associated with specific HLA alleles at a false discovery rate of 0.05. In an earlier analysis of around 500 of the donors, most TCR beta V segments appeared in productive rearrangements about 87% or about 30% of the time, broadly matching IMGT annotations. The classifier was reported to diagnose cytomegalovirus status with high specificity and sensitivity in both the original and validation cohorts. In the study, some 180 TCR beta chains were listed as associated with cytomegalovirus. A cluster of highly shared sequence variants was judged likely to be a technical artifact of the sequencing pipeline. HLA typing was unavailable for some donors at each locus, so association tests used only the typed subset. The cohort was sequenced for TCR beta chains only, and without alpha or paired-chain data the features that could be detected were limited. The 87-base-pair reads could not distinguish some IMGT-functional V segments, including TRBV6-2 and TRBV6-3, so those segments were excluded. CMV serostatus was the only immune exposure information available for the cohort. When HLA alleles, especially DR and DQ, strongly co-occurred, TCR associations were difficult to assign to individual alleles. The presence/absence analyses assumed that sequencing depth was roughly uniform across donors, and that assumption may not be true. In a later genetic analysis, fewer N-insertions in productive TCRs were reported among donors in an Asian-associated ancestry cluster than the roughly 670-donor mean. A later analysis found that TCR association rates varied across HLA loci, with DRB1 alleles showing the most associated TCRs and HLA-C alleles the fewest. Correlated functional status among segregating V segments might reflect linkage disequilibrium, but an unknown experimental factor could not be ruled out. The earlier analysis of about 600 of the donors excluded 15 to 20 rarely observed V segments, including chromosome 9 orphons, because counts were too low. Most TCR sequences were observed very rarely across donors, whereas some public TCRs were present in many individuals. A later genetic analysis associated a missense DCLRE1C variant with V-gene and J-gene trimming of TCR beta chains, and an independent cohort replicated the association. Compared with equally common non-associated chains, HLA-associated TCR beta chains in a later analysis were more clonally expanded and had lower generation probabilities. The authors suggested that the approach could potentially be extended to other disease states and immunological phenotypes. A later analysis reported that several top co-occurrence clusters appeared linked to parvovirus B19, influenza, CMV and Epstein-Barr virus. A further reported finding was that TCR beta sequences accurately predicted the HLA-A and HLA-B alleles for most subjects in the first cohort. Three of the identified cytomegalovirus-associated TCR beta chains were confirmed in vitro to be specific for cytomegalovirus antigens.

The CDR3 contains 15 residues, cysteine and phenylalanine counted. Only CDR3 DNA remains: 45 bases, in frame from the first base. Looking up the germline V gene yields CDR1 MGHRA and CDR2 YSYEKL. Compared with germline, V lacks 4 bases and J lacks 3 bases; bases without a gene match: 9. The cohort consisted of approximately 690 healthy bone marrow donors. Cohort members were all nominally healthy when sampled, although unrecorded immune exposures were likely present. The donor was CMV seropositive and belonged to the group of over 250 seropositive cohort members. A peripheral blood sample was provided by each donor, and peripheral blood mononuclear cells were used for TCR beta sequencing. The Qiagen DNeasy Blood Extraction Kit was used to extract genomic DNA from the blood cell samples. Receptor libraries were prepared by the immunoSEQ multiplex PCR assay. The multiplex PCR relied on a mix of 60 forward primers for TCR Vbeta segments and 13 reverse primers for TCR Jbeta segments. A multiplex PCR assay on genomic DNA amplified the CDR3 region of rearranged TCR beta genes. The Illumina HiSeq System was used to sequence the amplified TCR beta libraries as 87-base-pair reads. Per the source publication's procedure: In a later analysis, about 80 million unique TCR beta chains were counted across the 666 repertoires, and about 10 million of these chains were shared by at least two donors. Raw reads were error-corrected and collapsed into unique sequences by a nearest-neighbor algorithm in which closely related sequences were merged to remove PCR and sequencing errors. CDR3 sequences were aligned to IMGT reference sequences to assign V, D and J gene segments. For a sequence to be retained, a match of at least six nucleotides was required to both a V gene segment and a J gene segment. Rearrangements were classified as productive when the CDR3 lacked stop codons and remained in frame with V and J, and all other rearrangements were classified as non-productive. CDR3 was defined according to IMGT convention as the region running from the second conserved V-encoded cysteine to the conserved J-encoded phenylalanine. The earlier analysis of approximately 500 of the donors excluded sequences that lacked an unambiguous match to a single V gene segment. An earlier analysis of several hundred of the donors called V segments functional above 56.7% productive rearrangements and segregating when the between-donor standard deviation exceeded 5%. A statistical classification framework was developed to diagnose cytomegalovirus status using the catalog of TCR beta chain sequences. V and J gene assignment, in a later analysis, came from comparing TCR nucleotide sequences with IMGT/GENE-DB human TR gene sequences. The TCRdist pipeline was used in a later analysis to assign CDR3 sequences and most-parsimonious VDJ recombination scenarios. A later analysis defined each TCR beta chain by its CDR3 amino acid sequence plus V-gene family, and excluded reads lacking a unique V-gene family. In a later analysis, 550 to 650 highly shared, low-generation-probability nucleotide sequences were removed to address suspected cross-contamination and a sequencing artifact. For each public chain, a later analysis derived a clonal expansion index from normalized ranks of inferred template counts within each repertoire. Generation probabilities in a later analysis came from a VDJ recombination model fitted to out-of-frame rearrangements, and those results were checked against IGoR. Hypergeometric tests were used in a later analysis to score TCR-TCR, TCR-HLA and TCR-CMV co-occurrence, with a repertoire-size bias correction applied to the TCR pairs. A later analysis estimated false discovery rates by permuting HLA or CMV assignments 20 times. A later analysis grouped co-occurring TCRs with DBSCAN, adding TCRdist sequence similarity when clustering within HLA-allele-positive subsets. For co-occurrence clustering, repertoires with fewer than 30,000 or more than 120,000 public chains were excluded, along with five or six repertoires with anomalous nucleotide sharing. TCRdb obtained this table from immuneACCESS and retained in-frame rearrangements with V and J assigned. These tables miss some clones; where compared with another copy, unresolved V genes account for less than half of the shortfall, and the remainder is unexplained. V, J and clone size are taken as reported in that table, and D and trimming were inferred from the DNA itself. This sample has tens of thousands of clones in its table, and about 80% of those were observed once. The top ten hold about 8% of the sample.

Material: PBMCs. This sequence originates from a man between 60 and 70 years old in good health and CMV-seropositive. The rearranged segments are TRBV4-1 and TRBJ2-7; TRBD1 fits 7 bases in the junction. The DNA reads TGCGCCAGCAGCCCCAAGCTCGACAGGGACTACGAGCAGTACTTC. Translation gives CASSPKLDRDYEQYF.